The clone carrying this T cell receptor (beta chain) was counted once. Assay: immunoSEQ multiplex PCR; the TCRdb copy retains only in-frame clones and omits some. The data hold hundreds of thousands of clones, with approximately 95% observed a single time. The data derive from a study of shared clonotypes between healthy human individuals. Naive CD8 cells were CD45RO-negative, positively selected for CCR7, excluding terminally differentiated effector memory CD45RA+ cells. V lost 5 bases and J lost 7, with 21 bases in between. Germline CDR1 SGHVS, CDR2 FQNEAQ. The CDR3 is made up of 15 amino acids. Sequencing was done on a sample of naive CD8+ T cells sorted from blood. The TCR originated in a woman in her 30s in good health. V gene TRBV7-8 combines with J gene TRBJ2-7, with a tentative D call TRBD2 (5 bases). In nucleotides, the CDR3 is TGTGCCAGCAGCCGTTCAGAGGCAACGGGGTGGGAGCAGTACTTC. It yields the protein CASSRSEATGWEQYF.